The rows below give T cell receptor beta chains drawn from one sample of a study of T cell repertoires in cytomegalovirus infection. A single record per CDR3 protein comes from TCRdb applying MiXCR to the reads. The data contain hundreds of thousands of distinct CDR3 sequences, more than 25% of them singletons. Antigen specificity for these receptors is unknown. The sample here was cultured CD8+ T cells from PBMCs, taken from culture after CMV antigen stimulation. Every receptor here comes from a human donor in good health (CMV status not recorded). Some clones in this sample may be carry-over from other donors' samples. CDR3s include the opening cysteine and the closing phenylalanine or tryptophan. D genes are given only for firm matches. A row's size may be missing; if present it is once, few, many or a size class.

TRBJ1-3 | 15 | TRBV14 | few | . | TGTGCCAGCAGCCAAGGGCCAGCCTGGGGAAACACCATATATTTT | CASSQGPAWGNTIYF
TRBJ1-1 | 14 | TRBV6-2/TRBV6-3 | . | . | TGTGCCAGCACCCCCCGCGGGGGGAACACTGAAGCTTTCTTT | CASTPRGGNTEAFF
TRBJ2-7 | 13 | TRBV19 | . | . | TGTGCCAGTAGTATGGACGGCTCCTACGAGCAGTACTTC | CASSMDGSYEQYF
TRBJ1-2 | 17 | TRBV6-5 | . | TRBD1 | TGTGCCAGCAGTTTCTCCGGGACAGGGGACTTGAACTATGGCTACACCTTC | CASSFSGTGDLNYGYTF
TRBJ2-2 | 15 | TRBV24-1 | . | . | TGTGCCACCGGTGATAGGGCCTCTAACACCGGGGAGCTGTTTTTT | CATGDRASNTGELFF
TRBJ2-3 | 15 | TRBV4-1 | . | . | TGCGCCAGCAGCCAAGATAAGGATTACCCAGATACGCAGTATTTT | CASSQDKDYPDTQYF
TRBJ1-5 | 14 | TRBV12-3/TRBV12-4 | few | . | TGTGCCAGCGGCGAGACGGGGAGCAATCAGCCCCAGCATTTT | CASGETGSNQPQHF
TRBJ1-1 | 14 | TRBV12-3/TRBV12-4 | few | . | TGTGCCAGCAGTATTGGAATGGGTCCCCTTGAAGCTTTCTTT | CASSIGMGPLEAFF
TRBJ1-6 | 14 | TRBV19 | . | . | TGTGCCAGTAGTTATGGGGACCCCAATTCACCCCTCCACTTT | CASSYGDPNSPLHF
TRBJ1-1 | 13 | TRBV18 | few | . | TGTGCCAGCTCACCACCGACGGAAACTGAAGCTTTCTTT | CASSPPTETEAFF
TRBJ1-5 | 14 | TRBV27 | . | . | TGTGCCAGCGGTCGGTCCGATAGCAATCAGCCCCAGCATTTT | CASGRSDSNQPQHF
TRBJ2-1 | 18 | TRBV11-3 | few | TRBD2 | TGTGCCAGCAGCTTAACAAAACTAGCGGGGGGGCCTTACAATGAGCAGTTCTTC | CASSLTKLAGGPYNEQFF
TRBJ2-2 | 14 | TRBV5-1 | . | . | TGCGCCAGCAGCGGGCCCGGGCGGACCGGGGAGCTGTTTTTT | CASSGPGRTGELFF
TRBJ2-2 | 17 | TRBV5-6 | . | . | TGTGCCAGCAGCCCGCCGGAGGAAAGTTTAAACACCGGGGAGCTGTTTTTT | CASSPPEESLNTGELFF
TRBJ1-3 | 15 | TRBV7-8 | . | . | TGTGCCAGCAACTTAGAACCCCACTCTGGAAACACCATATATTTT | CASNLEPHSGNTIYF
TRBJ2-3 | 16 | TRBV12-3/TRBV12-4 | . | TRBD2 | TGTGCCAGCCCCCCCCCCGGGGGGGCTGGGACAGATACGCAGTATTTT | CASPPPGGAGTDTQYF
TRBJ2-1 | 15 | TRBV19 | many | . | TGTGCCAGTTCTATCAGGGGCCTATTCTACAATGAGCAGTTCTTC | CASSIRGLFYNEQFF
TRBJ1-6 | 19 | TRBV2 | . | . | TGTGCCAGCAACGACGATCACAGGTTTTTAGGGGTATATAATTCACCCCTCCACTTT | CASNDDHRFLGVYNSPLHF
TRBJ1-5 | 15 | TRBV28 | . | . | TGTGCCAGCAGTTTTGCGGTTTATAGCAATCAGCCCCAGCATTTT | CASSFAVYSNQPQHF
TRBJ2-1 | 10 | TRBV7-2 | many | . | TGTGCCAGCGGCTACAATGAGCAGTTCTTC | CASGYNEQFF
TRBJ2-4 | 15 | TRBV19 | few | TRBD2 | TGTGCCAGTAGTGGGGGGGTACTAGCCAAAAACATTCAGTACTTC | CASSGGVLAKNIQYF
TRBJ2-6 | 16 | TRBV7-9 | few | . | TGTGCCTCCCGGTGGACGGAAAACTCTGGGGCCAACGTCCTGACTTTC | CASRWTENSGANVLTF
TRBJ2-3 | 13 | TRBV7-8 | . | . | TGTGCCAGCAGCTGGGGGGGCCCCGATACGCAGTATTTT | CASSWGGPDTQYF
TRBJ1-1 | 16 | TRBV20-1 | . | . | TGCAGTGCTAAAGCCGCCGAAGACAGGCGGGACCCTGAAGCTTTCTTT | CSAKAAEDRRDPEAFF
TRBJ2-3 | 19 | TRBV4-1 | . | TRBD1 | TGCGCCAGCAGCCAAGATGGTCGAGGGACAGGGGCTCCCACAGATACGCAGTATTTT | CASSQDGRGTGAPTDTQYF
TRBJ2-3 | 13 | TRBV10-2 | . | TRBD1 | TGCGCCAGCAGCCAACAGGGGGCAGATACGCAGTATTTT | CASSQQGADTQYF
TRBJ2-5 | 16 | TRBV7-6 | . | TRBD2 | TGTGCCAACAGCCCACTAGGGACTAGCGACGCGAAGACCCAGTACTTC | CANSPLGTSDAKTQYF
TRBJ2-3 | 15 | TRBV7-6 | few | TRBD2 | TGTGCCAGCAGCCAGGTGGGGGGGGGCACAGATACGCAGTATTTT | CASSQVGGGTDTQYF
TRBJ1-2 | 14 | TRBV24-1 | few | . | TGTGCCACGGCCACCCGGGACCCTGCGAAAGGCTACACCTTC | CATATRDPAKGYTF
TRBJ2-1 | 14 | TRBV7-9 | once | . | TGTGCCAGCAGCTTAGCGGACGGGGAGAATGAGCAGTTCTTC | CASSLADGENEQFF
TRBJ1-5 | 12 | TRBV7-9 | . | . | TGTGCCAGCAGCTTCGGGGGTAAGCCCCAGCATTTT | CASSFGGKPQHF
TRBJ1-5 | 18 | TRBV18 | . | . | TGTGCCAGCTCCCTGGAGGGTCCTGCGGTTGTGGGCAATCAGCCCCAGCATTTT | CASSLEGPAVVGNQPQHF
TRBJ2-6 | 13 | TRBV2 | . | . | TGTGCCAGCTTACGCTCTGGGGCCAACGTCCTGACTTTC | CASLRSGANVLTF
TRBJ2-3 | 16 | TRBV27 | . | . | TGTGCCAGCAGTTTATCGGCGGGGACAAGCACAGATACGCAGTATTTT | CASSLSAGTSTDTQYF
TRBJ2-1 | 13 | TRBV6-5 | few | TRBD1 | TGTGCCAGCAGTTGGACAGGGAGACATGAGCAGTTCTTC | CASSWTGRHEQFF
TRBJ1-1 | 14 | TRBV28 | . | . | TGTGCCAGCAGTTTACCCCACCTGAACACTGAAGCTTTCTTT | CASSLPHLNTEAFF
TRBJ1-2 | 13 | TRBV6-1 | . | . | TGTGCCAGCAGTGAAGGACGGCGGTATGGCTACACCTTC | CASSEGRRYGYTF
TRBJ2-1 | 15 | TRBV7-9 | few | TRBD1 | TGTGCCAGCAGCTACGCAGGGGGACAGGGCAATGAGCAGTTCTTC | CASSYAGGQGNEQFF
TRBJ2-2 | 15 | TRBV4-1 | . | TRBD1 | TGTGCCAGCAGCCCCGACAGGGGATACACCGGGGAGCTGTTTTTT | CASSPDRGYTGELFF
TRBJ1-2 | 17 | TRBV12-3/TRBV12-4 | many | . | TGTGCCAGCAGCCAATTCTATCGGGGGCAGAAGGACTATGGCTACACCTTC | CASSQFYRGQKDYGYTF
TRBJ1-1 | 15 | TRBV4-1 | . | . | TGTGCCAGCAGCCAAGATTGGGCCGATGGGTCGAAAGCTTTCTTT | CASSQDWADGSKAFF